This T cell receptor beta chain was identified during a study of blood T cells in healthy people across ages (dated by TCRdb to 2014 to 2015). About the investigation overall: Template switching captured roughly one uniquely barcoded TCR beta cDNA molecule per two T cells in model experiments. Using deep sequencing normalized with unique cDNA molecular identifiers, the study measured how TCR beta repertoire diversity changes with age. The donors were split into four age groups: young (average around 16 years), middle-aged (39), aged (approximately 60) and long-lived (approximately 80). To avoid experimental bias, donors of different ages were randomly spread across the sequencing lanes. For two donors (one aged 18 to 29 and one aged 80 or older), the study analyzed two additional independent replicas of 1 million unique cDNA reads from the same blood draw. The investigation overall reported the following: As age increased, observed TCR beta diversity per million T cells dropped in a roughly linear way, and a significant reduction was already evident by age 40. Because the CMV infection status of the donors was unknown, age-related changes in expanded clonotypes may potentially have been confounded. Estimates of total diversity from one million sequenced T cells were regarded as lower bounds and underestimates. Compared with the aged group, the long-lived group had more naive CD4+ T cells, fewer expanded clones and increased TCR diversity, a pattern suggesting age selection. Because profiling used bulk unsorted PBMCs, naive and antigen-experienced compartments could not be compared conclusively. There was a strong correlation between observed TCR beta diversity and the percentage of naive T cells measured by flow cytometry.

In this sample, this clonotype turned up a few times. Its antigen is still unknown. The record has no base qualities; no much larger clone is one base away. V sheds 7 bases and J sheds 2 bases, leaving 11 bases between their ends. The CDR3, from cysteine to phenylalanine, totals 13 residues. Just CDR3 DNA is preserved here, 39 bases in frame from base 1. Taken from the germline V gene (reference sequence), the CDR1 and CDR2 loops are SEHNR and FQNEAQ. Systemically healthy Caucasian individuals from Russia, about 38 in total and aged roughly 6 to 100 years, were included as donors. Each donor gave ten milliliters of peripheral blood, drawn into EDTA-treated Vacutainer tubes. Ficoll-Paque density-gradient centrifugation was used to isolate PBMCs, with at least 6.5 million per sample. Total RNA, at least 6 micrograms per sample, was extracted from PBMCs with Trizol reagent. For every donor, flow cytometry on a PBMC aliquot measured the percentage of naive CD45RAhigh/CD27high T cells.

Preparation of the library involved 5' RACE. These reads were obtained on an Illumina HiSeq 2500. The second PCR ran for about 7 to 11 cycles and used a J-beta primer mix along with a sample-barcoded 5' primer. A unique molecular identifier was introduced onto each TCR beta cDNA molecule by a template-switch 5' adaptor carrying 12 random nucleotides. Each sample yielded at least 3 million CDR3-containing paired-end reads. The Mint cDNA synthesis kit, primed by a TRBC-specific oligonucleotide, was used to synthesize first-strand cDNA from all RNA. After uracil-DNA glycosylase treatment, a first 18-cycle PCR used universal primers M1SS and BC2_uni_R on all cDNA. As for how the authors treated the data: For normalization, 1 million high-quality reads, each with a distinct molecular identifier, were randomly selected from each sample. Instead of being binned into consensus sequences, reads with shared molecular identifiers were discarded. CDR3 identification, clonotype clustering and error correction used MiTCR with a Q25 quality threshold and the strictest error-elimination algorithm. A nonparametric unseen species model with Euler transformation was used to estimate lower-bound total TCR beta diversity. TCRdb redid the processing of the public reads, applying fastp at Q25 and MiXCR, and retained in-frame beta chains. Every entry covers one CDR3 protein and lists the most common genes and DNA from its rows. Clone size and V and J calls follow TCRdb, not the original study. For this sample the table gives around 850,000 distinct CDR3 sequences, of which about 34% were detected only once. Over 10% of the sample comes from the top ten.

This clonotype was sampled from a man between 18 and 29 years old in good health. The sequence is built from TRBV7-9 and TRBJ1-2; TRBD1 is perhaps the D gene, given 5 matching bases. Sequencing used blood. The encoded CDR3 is CASNRDGNYGYTF. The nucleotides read TGTGCCAGCAATCGGGACGGGAACTATGGCTACACCTTC.